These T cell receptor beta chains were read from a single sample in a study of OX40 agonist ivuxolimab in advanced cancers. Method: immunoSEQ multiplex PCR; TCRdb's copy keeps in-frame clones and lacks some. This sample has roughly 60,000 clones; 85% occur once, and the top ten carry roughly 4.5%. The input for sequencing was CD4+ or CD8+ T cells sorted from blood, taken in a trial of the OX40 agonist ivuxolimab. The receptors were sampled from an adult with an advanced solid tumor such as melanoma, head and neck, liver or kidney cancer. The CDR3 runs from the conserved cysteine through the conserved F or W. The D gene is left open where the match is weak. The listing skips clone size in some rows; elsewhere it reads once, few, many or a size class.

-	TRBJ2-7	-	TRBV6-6	CASRIARRVGEQYF	TGTGCCAGCAGGATAGCTAGGCGGGTGGGCGAGCAGTACTTC
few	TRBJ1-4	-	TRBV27	CASSLLSDGTTNEKLFF	TGTGCCAGCAGTTTACTCTCGGACGGGACAACTAATGAAAAACTGTTTTTT
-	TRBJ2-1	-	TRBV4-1	CASSQEGLSNEQFF	TGCGCCAGCAGCCAAGAGGGACTCTCCAATGAGCAGTTCTTC
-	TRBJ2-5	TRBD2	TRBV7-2	CASSPTSGRWETQYF	TGTGCCAGCAGCCCCACTAGCGGGAGGTGGGAGACCCAGTACTTC
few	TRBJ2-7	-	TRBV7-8	CASSLGASYHDEQYF	TGTGCCAGCAGTCTCGGAGCCTCCTACCATGACGAGCAGTACTTC
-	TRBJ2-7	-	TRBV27	CASSFPGAGSEQYF	TGTGCCAGCAGTTTCCCGGGAGCCGGGAGCGAGCAGTACTTC
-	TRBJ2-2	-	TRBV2	CASSVSPRQTGELFF	TGTGCCAGCAGTGTATCCCCCCGGCAGACCGGGGAGCTGTTTTTT
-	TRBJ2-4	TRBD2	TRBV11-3	CASSLGGRGNIQYF	TGTGCCAGCAGCTTAGGCGGGAGGGGAAACATTCAGTACTTC
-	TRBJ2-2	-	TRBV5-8	CASIIEPNTGELFF	TGTGCCAGTATAATCGAACCGAACACCGGGGAGCTGTTTTTT
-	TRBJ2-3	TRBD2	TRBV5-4	CASSTGLAGRFSTDTQYF	TGTGCCAGCAGCACGGGACTAGCGGGGCGATTTAGCACAGATACGCAGTATTTT
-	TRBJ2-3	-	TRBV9	CASSLMGRYASTDTQYF	TGTGCCAGCAGCCTGATGGGGCGGTATGCTAGCACAGATACGCAGTATTTT
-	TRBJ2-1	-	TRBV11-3	CASSLGSTNEQFF	TGTGCCAGCAGCTTGGGATCAACGAATGAGCAGTTCTTC
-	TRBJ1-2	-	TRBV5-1	CASSLGTDNYGYTF	TGCGCCAGCAGCTTGGGGACAGACAACTATGGCTACACCTTC
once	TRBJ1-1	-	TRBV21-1	CASSNCVGCYTEAFF	TGTGCCAGCAGCAATTGTGTGGGTTGTTACACTGAAGCTTTCTTT
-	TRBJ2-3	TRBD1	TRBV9	CASSGSTQGTSTDTQYF	TGTGCCAGCAGCGGATCTACACAGGGGACGTCCACAGATACGCAGTATTTT
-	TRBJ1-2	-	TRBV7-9	CASSLAGYGYTF	TGTGCCAGCAGCTTAGCGGGCTATGGCTACACCTTC
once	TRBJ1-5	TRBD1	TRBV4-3	CASSLDRGVQPQHF	TGCGCCAGCAGCCTGGACAGGGGAGTTCAGCCCCAGCATTTT
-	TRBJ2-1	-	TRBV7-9	CASERPLWSEQFF	TGTGCCAGCGAAAGACCCCTATGGTCTGAGCAGTTCTTC
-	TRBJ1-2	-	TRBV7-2	CASSLGGDHYGYTF	TGTGCCAGCAGCTTAGGGGGGGACCACTATGGCTACACCTTC
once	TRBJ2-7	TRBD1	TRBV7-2	CASSVRTGEEQYF	TGTGCCAGCAGCGTCCGGACAGGGGAAGAGCAGTACTTC
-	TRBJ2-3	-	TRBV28	CASSFPASKKPDTQYF	TGTGCCAGCAGTTTTCCGGCTAGCAAAAAACCAGATACGCAGTATTTT
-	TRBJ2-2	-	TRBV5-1	CASSWDGVNTGELFF	TGCGCCAGCAGCTGGGACGGGGTAAACACCGGGGAGCTGTTTTTT
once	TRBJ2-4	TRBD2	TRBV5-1	CASSWGARGNIQYF	TGCGCCAGCAGCTGGGGAGCGCGGGGGAACATTCAGTACTTC
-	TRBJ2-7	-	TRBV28	CASSWSQGAPTYEQYF	TGTGCCAGCAGTTGGAGTCAGGGTGCCCCAACTTACGAGCAGTACTTC
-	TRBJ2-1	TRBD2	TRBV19	CASSMRTGRVFF	TGTGCCAGTAGTATGCGGACCGGGAGGGTGTTCTTC
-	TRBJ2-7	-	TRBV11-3	CASSLGRGEAYEQYF	TGTGCCAGCAGCTTAGGAAGGGGGGAGGCCTACGAGCAGTACTTC
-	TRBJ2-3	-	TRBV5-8	CASSLRGTDTQYF	TGTGCCAGCAGCCTCAGGGGAACAGATACGCAGTATTTT
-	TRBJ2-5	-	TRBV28	CASTAQETQYF	TGTGCCAGCACGGCCCAAGAGACCCAGTACTTC
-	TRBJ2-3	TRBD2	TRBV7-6	CASSPRVAGSTDTQYF	TGTGCCAGCAGCCCAAGGGTAGCGGGCAGCACAGATACGCAGTATTTT
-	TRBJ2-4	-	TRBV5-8	CASSPDSSSKNIQYF	TGTGCCAGCAGCCCGGACAGTTCCTCCAAAAACATTCAGTACTTC
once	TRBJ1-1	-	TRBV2	CASGGHYTEAFF	TGTGCCAGCGGGGGCCACTACACTGAAGCTTTCTTT
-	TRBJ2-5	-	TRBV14	CASSQSWPLAQTQYF	TGTGCCAGCAGCCAGTCTTGGCCTTTGGCGCAGACCCAGTACTTC
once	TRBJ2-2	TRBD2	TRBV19	CASRTLAGDPETGELFF	TGTGCCAGTAGGACCCTAGCGGGAGATCCCGAAACCGGGGAGCTGTTTTTT
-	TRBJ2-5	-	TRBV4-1	CASSQFVLGVRRETQYF	TGCGCCAGCAGCCAATTCGTGTTGGGGGTTCGGAGGGAGACCCAGTACTTC
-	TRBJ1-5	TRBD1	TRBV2	CASRTDRGFRSNQPQHF	TGTGCCAGCAGAACTGACAGGGGGTTCCGGAGCAATCAGCCCCAGCATTTT
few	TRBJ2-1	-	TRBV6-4	CASSDVVWNEQFF	TGTGCCAGCAGTGACGTGGTCTGGAATGAGCAGTTCTTC
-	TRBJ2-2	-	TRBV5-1	CASSLHTGELFF	TGCGCCAGCAGCTTGCACACCGGGGAGCTGTTTTTT
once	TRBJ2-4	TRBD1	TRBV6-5	CASSYSDPQGDIQYF	TGTGCCAGCAGTTACTCGGACCCTCAGGGGGACATTCAGTACTTC
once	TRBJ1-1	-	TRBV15	CATSRDRGSDTEAFF	TGTGCCACCAGCAGAGATAGGGGAAGTGACACTGAAGCTTTCTTT
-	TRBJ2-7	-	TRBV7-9	CASSRDANSYEQYF	TGTGCCAGCAGCCGAGACGCAAACTCCTACGAACAGTACTTC
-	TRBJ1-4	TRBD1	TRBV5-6	CASSSFRTGRGKKEKLFF	TGTGCCAGCAGTTCATTCCGGACAGGGAGGGGTAAAAAGGAAAAACTGTTTTTT
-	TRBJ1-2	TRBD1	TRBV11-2	CASSLGQGGGYTF	TGTGCCAGCAGCTTAGGACAGGGTGGTGGCTACACCTTC
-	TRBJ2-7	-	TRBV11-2	CASSLDNGHEQYF	TGTGCCAGCAGCTTAGATAACGGCCACGAGCAGTACTTC
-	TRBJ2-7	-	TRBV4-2	CASSLAGTEQYF	TGTGCCAGCAGCTTGGCAGGGACCGAGCAGTACTTC
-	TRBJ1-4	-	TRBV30	CAWGGDTDNEKLFF	TGTGCCTGGGGGGGGGACACGGATAATGAAAAACTGTTTTTT
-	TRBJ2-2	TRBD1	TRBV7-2	CASSSRPQGAAGELFF	TGTGCCAGCAGCTCCCGGCCGCAGGGGGCCGCCGGGGAGCTGTTTTTT
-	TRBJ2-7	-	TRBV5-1	CASSHYRTDRNEQYF	TGCGCCAGCAGTCATTATAGGACAGATCGGAACGAGCAGTACTTC
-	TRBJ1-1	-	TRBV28	CAHRRNTEAFF	TGTGCTCACCGGAGGAACACTGAAGCTTTCTTT
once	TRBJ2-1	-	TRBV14	CASSQNSFLRQFF	TGTGCCAGCAGCCAAAACTCCTTCTTGCGGCAGTTCTTC
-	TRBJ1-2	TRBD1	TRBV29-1	CSVGQGYGYTF	TGCAGCGTCGGACAGGGGTATGGCTACACCTTC
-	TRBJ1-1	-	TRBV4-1	CASSQDRGAEAFF	TGCGCCAGCAGCCAAGACCGAGGGGCTGAAGCTTTCTTT
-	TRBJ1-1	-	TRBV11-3	CASSLGSQRAFF	TGTGCCAGCAGCTTAGGAAGTCAAAGGGCTTTCTTT
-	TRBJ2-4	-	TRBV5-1	CASRPDTQNIQYF	TGCGCCAGCCGCCCGGATACTCAAAACATTCAGTACTTC
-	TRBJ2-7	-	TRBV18	CASSQQTRLPGRLEQYF	TGTGCCAGCTCGCAGCAAACCAGGCTCCCAGGGCGACTCGAGCAGTACTTC
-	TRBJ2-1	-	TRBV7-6	CASSPEGPRSAQFF	TGTGCCAGCAGCCCAGAGGGCCCTCGGTCTGCGCAGTTCTTC
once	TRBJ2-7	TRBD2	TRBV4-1	CASRGRIAGERYEQYF	TGCGCCAGCAGGGGACGCATAGCGGGAGAGAGGTACGAGCAGTACTTC
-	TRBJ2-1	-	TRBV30	CAWSVGEQFF	TGTGCCTGGAGTGTGGGAGAGCAGTTCTTC
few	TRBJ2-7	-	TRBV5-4	CASSKSGQVYEQYF	TGTGCCAGCAGCAAATCGGGACAAGTCTACGAGCAGTACTTC